This T cell receptor (beta chain) was identified in a study of T cells after posttransplantation cyclophosphamide. Whole-study results and caveats: After PTCy, TRB diversity resembled that of CNI/methotrexate controls. Donor-recipient repertoire similarity was low at 1-2 months, rising over year one. TRB overlap between skin or GI tissue T cells and blood was limited.

Per germline, CDR1 SNHLY and CDR2 FYNNEI. The germline V and J ends were trimmed by 7 bases and 8 bases, with 15 bases remaining between them. This CDR3 spans 13 amino acids. The table lists this clone with a few counts. The antigen is not known. TCRdb's table, derived via immunoSEQ multiplex PCR, lists solely in-frame clones and lacks some. This sample yields tens of thousands of clones, of which 85% to 90% are seen a single time; approximately 3% belongs to the top ten. Sequenced: PBMCs. This receptor was taken from a man aged 25-45 years with a blood cancer, CMV-positive, and with a related stem cell donor. The V gene is TRBV2, the J gene TRBJ2-1; D is possibly TRBD2 (5 bases). The CDR3 region has the DNA TGTGCCAGCATCATGTGGGGAGATGATGAGCAGTTCTTC. It encodes CASIMWGDDEQFF.